This T cell receptor (beta chain) was identified in a study of blood T cell repertoires in COVID-19. Study-level background: Sites in the United States, Italy and Spain provided acute and convalescent COVID-19 samples. Sample material is recorded as cDNA or gDNA derived from T cells, B-cell-depleted T cells, or PBMCs.

As processed by the authors: Reference gene primer amplification in the assay estimated nucleated cell counts. Clones were sequenced by immunoSEQ multiplex PCR, and TCRdb holds only the in-frame ones, with some missing. D and trimming were read from the DNA, whereas the V and J calls and clone size are those reported in that table. Here the sample spans under 250,000 clones, 85% to 90% being singletons. Germline loops: CDR1 LNHDA, CDR2 SQIVND (reference sequence). The CDR3 has 13 amino acids. V lost 4 bases to trimming and J lost 0 bases, with 6 bases between them. The sample consisted of peripheral blood. This sequence joins TRBV19 and TRBJ1-2; TRBD1 is a possible D gene (5 bases). This clonotype originated in a middle-aged man with COVID-19, enrolled during active disease. Here the CDR3 DNA reads TGTGCCAGTAGTAGACAGTCTAACTATGGCTACACCTTC. Translated, it gives CASSRQSNYGYTF.